The sequence of this T cell receptor beta chain was determined in a study of T cell responses to AZD1222 COVID-19 vaccine. V shed 6 bases and J 6 bases; nucleotides not matched to a gene: 5. The CDR3 covers 14 residues. CDR1 is MDHEN, CDR2 SYDVKM, per germline. Study results and limitations: Just a handful of AZD1222 recipients tested seropositive at baseline. A rise in Spike-specific TCR breadth and depth followed two AZD1222 doses.

Profiled with immunoSEQ multiplex PCR; TCRdb holds only in-frame clones, not every one. The repertoire holds about 140,000 clones, with 80% to 95% as singletons. With respect to this clone: The antigen is undetermined.

Sequencing was performed on peripheral blood, taken on day 0 of AZD1222 vaccination. The chain carries TRBV28 and TRBJ1-1; TRBD1 matches at 12 bases. The clonotype comes from an adult in good health. CDR3 in DNA: TGTGCCAGCAGGACCGGGACAGGGGGCCCTGAAGCTTTCTTT. It is translated as CASRTGTGGPEAFF. Using reference TRBV28 and TRBJ1-1 for the parts outside the CDR3, the full variable domain is DVKVTQSSRYLVKRTGEKVFLECVQDMDHENMFWYRQDPGLGLRLIYFSYDVKMKEKGDIPEGYSVSREKKERFSLILESASTNQTSMYLCASRTGTGGPEAFFGQGTRLTVV.